This T cell receptor beta chain was captured by sequencing in a study of blood T cell repertoires in COVID-19. Across the study: Whether acute or convalescent, the COVID-19 samples came from the United States, Italy and Spain. T cells, B-cell-depleted T cells, or PBMCs supplied cDNA or gDNA.

This clone showed up just a few times. Original processing notes: Estimation of nucleated cell counts relied on the amplification of reference gene primers. Some clones are missing from TCRdb's copy, which holds only in-frame ones; the method was immunoSEQ multiplex PCR. V, J and clone size are taken as reported in that table, and D and trimming were inferred from the DNA itself. The table has about 49,000 clones, roughly 82% seen once. Germline assignment: CDR1 LGHNA and CDR2 YNFKEQ. This CDR3 region has 15 residues. The V segment lost 1 base and the J segment 6 bases; nucleotides outside the gene matches: 2.

This clonotype was obtained from a woman aged 55-70 years with acute or convalescent COVID-19. The chain is built from TRBV4-2 and TRBJ1-4; 10 nucleotides align to TRBD1. The sample taken for sequencing was peripheral blood. CDR3 amino acids: CASSQVGTGDEKLFF. Here the CDR3 DNA reads TGTGCCAGCAGCCAAGTGGGGACAGGGGATGAAAAACTGTTTTTT.